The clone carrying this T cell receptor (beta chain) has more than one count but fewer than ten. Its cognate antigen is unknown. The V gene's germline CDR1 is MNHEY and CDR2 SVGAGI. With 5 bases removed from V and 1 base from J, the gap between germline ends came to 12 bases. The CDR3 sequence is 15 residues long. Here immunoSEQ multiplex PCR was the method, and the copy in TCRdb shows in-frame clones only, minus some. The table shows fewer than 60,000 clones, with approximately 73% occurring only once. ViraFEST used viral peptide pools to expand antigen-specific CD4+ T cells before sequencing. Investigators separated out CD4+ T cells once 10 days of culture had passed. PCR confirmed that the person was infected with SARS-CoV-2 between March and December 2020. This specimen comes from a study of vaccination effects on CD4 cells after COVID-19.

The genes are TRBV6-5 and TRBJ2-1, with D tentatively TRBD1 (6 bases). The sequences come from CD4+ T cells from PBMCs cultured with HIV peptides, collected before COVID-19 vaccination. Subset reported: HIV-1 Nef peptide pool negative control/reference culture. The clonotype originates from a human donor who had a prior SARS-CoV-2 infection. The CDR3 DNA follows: TGTGCCAGCAGTAACAACAGGGATTCCTACAATGAGCAGTTCTTC. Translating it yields CASSNNRDSYNEQFF.